The clone carrying this T cell receptor beta chain has only one observation. The sample originates from a study of T cell changes during pregnancy in multiple sclerosis. The length of the CDR3 is 11 residues. V was pared by 5 bases and J by 14 bases, with 9 bases of the junction left unmatched. Germline lookup yields CDR1 DFQATT and CDR2 SNEGSKA (reference sequence). Sequencing was performed with immunoSEQ multiplex PCR; in TCRdb, only in-frame clones are kept and a portion is missing. The table lists tens of thousands of clones, 90% of them singletons. This TCR was sampled from a female donor in good health, enrolled as a control in a pregnancy study. This sample comprised peripheral blood, obtained in the first trimester of pregnancy. The chain carries TRBV20-1 and TRBJ2-3, with TRBD2 matching 8 bases. This CDR3 reads CSAPYSGKPYF. The CDR3 bases are TGCAGTGCTCCTTATAGCGGGAAGCCGTATTTT.